The clone carrying this TCR beta chain was counted a single time. This sample stems from a study of blood T cell repertoires in COVID-19. The protocol was immunoSEQ multiplex PCR, while the TCRdb copy is restricted to in-frame clones and leaves out a portion. The repertoire holds under 150,000 clones, 85% to 90% seen once, with approximately 5.1% in the top ten. V shed 6 bases and J shed 1 base, with 15 bases lying between them. The CDR3 loop spans 15 amino acids. Germline CDR1 MGHRA, CDR2 YSYEKL. Specimen: peripheral blood. The V gene is TRBV4-1, the J gene TRBJ1-1; TRBD1 might be the D (6 bases). This TCR was sampled from a woman in her sixties or seventies with COVID-19, enrolled during active disease. The CDR3 here is CASSSGVRANTEAFF. The CDR3 DNA reads TGCGCCAGCAGTTCAGGGGTGAGGGCGAACACTGAAGCTTTCTTT.